This TCR beta chain was retrieved from a study of shared clonotypes between healthy human individuals. Study context: The plates for each donor numbered three CD4 naive, three CD4 memory, two CD8 naive and one CD8 memory. Study observations and caveats: In this cohort, only blood was sampled, and tissue repertoires likely differ.

CDR3 size: 16 residues. After removal of 5 bases from V and 3 bases from J, the junction contained 6 bases not matched to a gene. Germline V gene lookup returns CDR1 MNHNY and CDR2 SVGAGI (reference sequence). About this clone itself: What it recognizes is unknown.

It was CD45RO-negative cells, positively selected for CCR7, that made up naive CD8 cells, with terminally differentiated effector memory CD45RA+ cells excluded. This table comes from immunoSEQ multiplex PCR, and its TCRdb copy is limited to in-frame clones, with some not included. The repertoire holds about 2 million clones, with around 96% as singletons. The TCR sequence derives from a man between 18 and 29 years old in good health. Sequenced sample: naive CD8+ T cells sorted from blood. The chain links TRBV6-6 to TRBJ1-6, with 8 bases lining up with TRBD1. CDR3 amino acids: CASSKTGDRYNSPLHF. Here the CDR3 DNA reads TGTGCCAGCAGTAAGACAGGGGATCGCTATAATTCACCCCTCCACTTT.